These 21 T cell receptor beta chains were sequenced from one sample in a study of blood T cell repertoires in COVID-19. The table came from immunoSEQ multiplex PCR; TCRdb's copy has only in-frame clones and leaves some out. Counted here are about 190,000 clones, more than 60% occurring once; the ten biggest clones make up around 12%. Sequencing input: peripheral blood. The origin of the receptors is a woman between 50 and 59 years old with acute or convalescent COVID-19.

The chain is built from TRBV4-1 and TRBJ1-6; D may be TRBD1 (5 bases). This CDR3 comprises 15 residues. V was clipped by 4 bases and J by 10 bases, with 17 bases between them. The germline V gene has CDR1 MGHRA and CDR2 YSYEKL. DNA of the CDR3: TGCGCCAGCAGCCCATCACAGCAGGGTCGCTCACCCCTCCACTTT. Translating it yields CASSPSQQGRSPLHF.

The chain couples TRBV18 to TRBJ1-2; D gene unclear. The germline V gene encodes CDR1 KGHSH and CDR2 LQKENI. With 1 base removed from V and 7 bases from J, the gap between germline ends came to 16 bases. The CDR3 has 15 residues. CDR3 bases: TGTGCCAGCTCACCACAGGGAGATTCGACCATTGGCTACACCTTC. Its protein is CASSPQGDSTIGYTF.

This clone came up a few times. The rearrangement uses TRBV6-5 and TRBJ1-4, with 9 positions matching TRBD1. The trim removed 4 bases at V and 8 bases at J, leaving 5 bases unmatched. The CDR3 totals 14 residues. The germline V gene has CDR1 MNHEY and CDR2 SVGAGI. This CDR3 reads CASSSRTGAEKLFF. CDR3 coding DNA: TGTGCCAGCAGTTCCAGGACAGGGGCAGAAAAACTGTTTTTT.

The rearrangement joins TRBV5-4 to TRBJ2-7, with 7 positions matching TRBD1. After removal of 3 bases from V and 5 bases from J, the junction contained 11 bases not matched to a gene. Germline lookup yields CDR1 SGHNT and CDR2 YYREEE (reference sequence). This CDR3 is 15 amino acids long. CDR3 nucleotide sequence: TGTGCCAGCAGCTCCTCACAGGGGAATATACACGAGCAGTACTTC. Protein sequence: CASSSSQGNIHEQYF.

This chain connects TRBV6-5 to TRBJ1-2; D might be TRBD1 (6 bases). Germline-derived CDR1 and CDR2 are MNHEY and SVGAGI. CDR3 length equals 13 residues. With 6 bases removed from V and 4 bases from J, the gap between germline ends came to 12 bases. In DNA form, the CDR3 reads TGTGCCAGCAGACTACAGGGTCCCTATGGCTACACCTTC. It is translated as CASRLQGPYGYTF.

In its sample, this clone was seen a few times. CDR3 residues: CASGAPGGKQPQHF. In nucleotides, the CDR3 is TGTGCTAGTGGTGCCCCGGGGGGGAAACAGCCCCAGCATTTT. The chain employs TRBV12-5 and TRBJ1-5, with D perhaps matching TRBD1 (5 bases). From germline, CDR1 is LGHNT and CDR2 FRNRAP. V was trimmed by 5 bases and J by 7 bases, leaving 15 bases between them. The CDR3 extends over 14 amino acids.

This clone showed up just once. The J gene is TRBJ2-7, the V gene TRBV4-2, with a weak D call TRBD1 (6 bases). Deletions cut 4 bases from V and 4 bases from J, with 11 bases between. The length of the CDR3 is 13 residues. Germline values: CDR1 LGHNA, CDR2 YNFKEQ. CDR3 in DNA: TGTGCCAGCAGCCCCACACAGGGTTACGAGCAGTACTTC. Its translation: CASSPTQGYEQYF.

In this sample, this clone turned up a few times. The chain recombines TRBV7-2 with TRBJ2-5; 7 bases line up with TRBD2. V dropped 5 bases and J dropped 5; count of bases not matched to a gene: 8. CDR1 SGHTA and CDR2 FQGNSA come from the germline V gene. This CDR3 contains 14 residues. This CDR3 reads CASSPDLRGETQYF. CDR3 bases: TGTGCCAGCAGCCCAGATTTGCGGGGGGAGACCCAGTACTTC.

This clone was observed many times. The V gene is TRBV28, the J gene TRBJ1-2, with D unclear. V shed 2 bases and J shed 5 bases, with 9 bases lying between them. The CDR3 runs to 13 residues. From germline, CDR1 is MDHEN and CDR2 SYDVKM. CDR3 bases: TGTGCCAGCAGTTTAGGGCAGGAATATGGCTACACCTTC. Protein sequence: CASSLGQEYGYTF.

The DNA of the CDR3 is TGTGCCAGCAGCCCGGGGACAGGGAGCAATCAGCCCCAGCATTTT. It yields the protein CASSPGTGSNQPQHF. The J gene is TRBJ1-5, the V gene TRBV7-2; 9 bases map to TRBD1. CDR3 length: 15 amino acids. Unmatched junction bases numbered 3, after V lost 5 bases and J lost 1 base. CDR1 is SGHTA and CDR2 is FQGNSA in the germline V gene.

The V gene is TRBV5-1, the J gene TRBJ1-5; 10 bases line up with TRBD1. The germline V gene encodes CDR1 SGHRS and CDR2 YFSETQ. The V gene end was trimmed by 4 bases and the J gene end by 6 bases; junction bases not matched to a gene: 7. This CDR3 is 15 amino acids long. The CDR3 loop is CASSPGQGTGQPQHF. In DNA, the CDR3 is TGCGCCAGCAGCCCGGGACAGGGGACGGGTCAGCCCCAGCATTTT.

The J gene is TRBJ1-3, the V gene TRBV11-2; 8 bases line up with TRBD1. V was pared by 5 bases and J by 4 bases, with 10 bases of the junction left unmatched. The CDR3 length is 16 residues. Germline CDR1 reads SGHAT; CDR2 reads FQNNGV. The CDR3 coding sequence is TGTGCCAGCAGCAAAGCCGGGACAGGCGAAGGAAACACCATATATTTT. Residues: CASSKAGTGEGNTIYF.

The rearrangement links TRBV7-2 to TRBJ2-1, with TRBD2 matching over 8 bases. Germline CDR1 and CDR2: SGHTA and FQGNSA. The CDR3 totals 15 residues. Unmatched junction bases numbered 5, after V lost 0 bases and J lost 7 bases. The CDR3 DNA sequence: TGTGCCAGCAGCTTAGCGGTGGCTAGCGGGAATGAGCAGTTCTTC. Translating gives CASSLAVASGNEQFF.

This chain joins TRBV14 and TRBJ2-3; TRBD2 might be the D (6 bases). V gave up 4 bases and J gave up 0 bases, with 14 bases separating them. Germline V gives CDR1 SGHDN, CDR2 FVKESK. This CDR3 comprises 16 residues. CDR3 nucleotide sequence: TGTGCCAGCAGCCCTCTGGGGCGGGGCAGCACAGATACGCAGTATTTT. It yields the protein CASSPLGRGSTDTQYF.

V is TRBV6-2 or TRBV6-3 and J is TRBJ1-5, with TRBD1 matching over 9 bases. CDR1 is MNHEY and CDR2 is SVGEGT in the germline V gene. V lost 7 bases to trimming and J lost 3 bases; unmatched junction nucleotides: 7. The length of the CDR3 is 15 residues. The CDR3 DNA follows: TGTGCCAGCATCCCGGGACAGGGAAACAATCAGCCCCAGCATTTT. Amino acid sequence: CASIPGQGNNQPQHF.

The chain is built from TRBV7-6 and TRBJ2-1; perhaps TRBD1 as D (6 bases). Germline CDR1 reads SGHVS; CDR2 reads FNYEAQ. The V gene lost 5 bases and the J gene lost 2 bases, with 10 bases spanning the gap. The CDR3 loop spans 14 amino acids. The CDR3 sequence: CASSPGHTYNEQFF. Here the CDR3 DNA reads TGTGCCAGCAGCCCGGGACATACCTACAATGAGCAGTTCTTC.

This chain connects TRBV15 to TRBJ2-7, with 7 nucleotides matching TRBD1. V lost 3 bases to trimming and J lost 0 bases; unmatched junction nucleotides: 8. The CDR3 totals 16 residues. The germline gives CDR1 LNHNV, CDR2 YYDKDF (reference sequence). CDR3: CATSREPGQSSYEQYF. The CDR3 DNA sequence: TGTGCCACCAGCAGGGAACCGGGACAGTCCTCCTACGAGCAGTACTTC.

This sequence joins TRBV7-2 and TRBJ1-1; 7 bases align to TRBD1. Trimming cost V 5 bases and J 4 bases; bases outside gene matches: 10. The CDR3 contains 15 residues. CDR1 and CDR2 from the germline V gene are SGHTA and FQGNSA. CDR3 sequence (DNA): TGTGCCAGCAGCACCGGACAGGCGAAGGTCACTGAAGCTTTCTTT. This encodes CASSTGQAKVTEAFF.

V and J are TRBV7-2 and TRBJ2-1; 7 bases agree with TRBD2. Germline-derived CDR1 and CDR2 are SGHTA and FQGNSA. The CDR3 runs 15 residues. The V and J ends lost 3 bases and 8 bases, in that order; junction bases with no gene match: 10. The CDR3 DNA is TGTGCCAGCAGCTTGGTCCTGACTAGCTCCTATGAGCAGTTCTTC. This encodes CASSLVLTSSYEQFF.

V is TRBV6-2 or TRBV6-3 and J is TRBJ2-7, with TRBD2 matching over 8 bases. The CDR3 is 15 amino acids. In germline, CDR1 is MNHEY, CDR2 SVGEGT. V dropped 0 bases and J dropped 4; count of bases not matched to a gene: 5. The CDR3 bases are TGTGCCAGCAGTTACTCGGGGCGGGAGGATTACGAGCAGTACTTC. Protein sequence: CASSYSGREDYEQYF.

This clone was detected once. This chain links TRBV5-1 with TRBJ2-7; TRBD1 aligns across 9 bases. The junction had 12 bases not matched to a gene; V was cut back by 3 bases and J by 5 bases. CDR3 length: 16 residues. Germline loops: CDR1 SGHRS, CDR2 YFSETQ. Here the CDR3 DNA reads TGCGCCAGCAGCTCACAATCCGTGGGACAGGGCCACGAGCAGTACTTC. Protein product: CASSSQSVGQGHEQYF.